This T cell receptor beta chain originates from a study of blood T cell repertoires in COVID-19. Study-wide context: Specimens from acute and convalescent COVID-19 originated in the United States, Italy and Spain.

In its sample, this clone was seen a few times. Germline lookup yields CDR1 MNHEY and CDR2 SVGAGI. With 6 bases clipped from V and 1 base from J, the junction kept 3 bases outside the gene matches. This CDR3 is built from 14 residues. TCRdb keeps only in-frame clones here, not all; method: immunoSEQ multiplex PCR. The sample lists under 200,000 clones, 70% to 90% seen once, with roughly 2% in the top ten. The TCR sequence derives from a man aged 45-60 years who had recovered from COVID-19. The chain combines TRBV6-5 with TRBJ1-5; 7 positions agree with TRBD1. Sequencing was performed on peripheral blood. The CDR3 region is CASRPTGSNQPQHF. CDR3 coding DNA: TGTGCCAGCAGGCCGACAGGGAGCAATCAGCCCCAGCATTTT.